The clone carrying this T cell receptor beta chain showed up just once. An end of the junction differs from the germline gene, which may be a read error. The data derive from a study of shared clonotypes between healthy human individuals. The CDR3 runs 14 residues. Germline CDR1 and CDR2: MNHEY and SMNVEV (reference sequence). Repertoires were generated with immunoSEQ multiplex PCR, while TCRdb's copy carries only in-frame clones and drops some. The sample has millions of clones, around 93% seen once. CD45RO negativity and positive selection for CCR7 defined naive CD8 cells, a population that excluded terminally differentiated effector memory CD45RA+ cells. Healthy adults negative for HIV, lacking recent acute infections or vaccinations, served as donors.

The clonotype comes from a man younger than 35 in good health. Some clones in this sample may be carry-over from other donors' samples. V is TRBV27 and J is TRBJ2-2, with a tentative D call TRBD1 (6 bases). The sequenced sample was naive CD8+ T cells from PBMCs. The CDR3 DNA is TGTGCCAGCAGTGCCGACAGGAACTCCGGGGAGCTGTTTTTT. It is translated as CASSADRNSGELFF.